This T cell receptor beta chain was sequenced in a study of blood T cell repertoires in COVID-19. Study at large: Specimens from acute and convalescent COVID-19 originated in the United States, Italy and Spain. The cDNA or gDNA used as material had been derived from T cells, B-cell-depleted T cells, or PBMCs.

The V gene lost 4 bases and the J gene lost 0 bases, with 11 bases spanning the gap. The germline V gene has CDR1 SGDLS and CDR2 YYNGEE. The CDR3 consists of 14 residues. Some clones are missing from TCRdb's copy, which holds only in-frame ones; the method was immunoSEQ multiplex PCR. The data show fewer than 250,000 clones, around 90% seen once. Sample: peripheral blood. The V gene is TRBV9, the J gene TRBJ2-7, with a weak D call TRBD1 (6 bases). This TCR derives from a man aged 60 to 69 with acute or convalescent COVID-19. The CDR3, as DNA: TGTGCCAGCAGCCCCCAACAGGGCTCCTACGAGCAGTACTTC. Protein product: CASSPQQGSYEQYF.